The TCR beta chain under discussion was sequenced for a study of human thymus T cells. Resections from corrective heart surgery provided thymus tissue. Among the donors, all were healthy Finnish infants having corrective surgery for congenital heart defects. Study-wide results and limits: Thymic as well as blood repertoires seemed to favor certain V and J genes unevenly. A high degree of thymic repertoire overlap among unrelated individuals was reported in related research.

TCRdb's copy holds only in-frame clones and misses some; the assay was immunoSEQ multiplex PCR. The table has 120,000 or so clones, about 94% seen once. The CDR3 consists of 11 residues. The table lists this clone with a few counts. The antigen remains undetermined. Sequenced: thymus tissue. The sequence was collected from a boy younger than two with a congenital heart defect but otherwise immunologically healthy. V and J are TRBV21-1 and TRBJ2-7. TRBV21-1 corresponds to a pseudogene. CDR3 sequence reads: CASSMGSEQYF. The CDR3 DNA sequence: TGTGCCAGCAGTATGGGGTCCGAGCAGTACTTC.